This T cell receptor (beta chain) was captured by sequencing in a study of OX40 agonist ivuxolimab in advanced cancers. As regards this clone: Its cognate antigen is unknown.

Germline trimming cut 5 bases from V and 6 bases from J; bases unmatched to any gene: 7. Germline lookup yields CDR1 LNHDA and CDR2 SQIVND (reference sequence). The CDR3 length is 15 residues. Sequencing used immunoSEQ multiplex PCR; TCRdb keeps in-frame clones, though not all of them. Of more than 85,000 clones in the sample, over 75% were seen once. Overall study findings and caveats: Dose levels from 0.1 to 3.0 mg/kg saw CD4+ and CD8+ blood T cells expand clonally by week 6.

This sample comprised CD4+ or CD8+ T cells sorted from blood, obtained in a trial of the OX40 agonist ivuxolimab. This rearrangement joins TRBV19 to TRBJ2-1, with 10 bases fitting TRBD2. The TCR comes from an adult with an advanced solid tumor such as melanoma, head and neck, liver or kidney cancer. The CDR3 here is CASSAASGSPNEQFF. The CDR3 coding sequence is TGTGCCAGTAGTGCTGCTAGCGGGAGTCCCAATGAGCAGTTCTTC.